One and the same sample provided the 20 T cell receptor beta chains below, sequenced in a study of shared clonotypes between healthy human individuals. The assay was immunoSEQ multiplex PCR, and TCRdb's table has in-frame clones only and misses some. Of roughly 2.2 million clones in the sample, 85% to 95% were seen once. The sample comprised naive CD4+ T cells from PBMCs. Subset denoted: CD45RA+ positively selected. These receptor sequences come from a man between 18 and 35 years old in good health. Some clones in this sample may be carry-over from other donors' samples.

The rearrangement joins TRBV14 to TRBJ2-2; D is perhaps TRBD1 (5 bases). From germline, CDR1 is SGHDN and CDR2 FVKESK. Trimming took 3 bases from V and 4 from J, leaving 9 bases between them. The CDR3 contains 14 residues. CDR3 DNA: TGTGCCAGCAGCCACAGGGTGGGCACCGGGGAGCTGTTTTTT. It is translated as CASSHRVGTGELFF.

The V and J genes are TRBV19 and TRBJ1-2, with 7 bases matching TRBD1. V shed 7 bases, J shed 0 bases, and the junction held 8 bases outside the gene matches. The CDR3 totals 15 residues. The germline gives CDR1 LNHDA, CDR2 SQIVND (reference sequence). The CDR3 DNA reads TGTGCCAGTACCCGACAGGGTAATTCTAACTATGGCTACACCTTC. Amino acids: CASTRQGNSNYGYTF.

This chain links TRBV18 with TRBJ2-5, with 7 bases aligning to TRBD1. Trimming removed 2 bases from V and 5 bases from J; junction bases left unmatched: 5. Looked up from germline, CDR1 is KGHSH and CDR2 is LQKENI. The CDR3 extends over 14 amino acids. The CDR3 sequence is CASSPMTGRETQYF. CDR3 bases: TGTGCCAGCTCACCAATGACAGGGCGGGAGACCCAGTACTTC.

The gene calls are TRBV5-1 and TRBJ1-4, with 7 bases matching TRBD1. From germline, CDR1 is SGHRS and CDR2 YFSETQ. The V segment lost 3 bases and the J segment 0 bases; nucleotides outside the gene matches: 8. The CDR3 totals 17 residues. This CDR3 reads CASSSGQALATNEKLFF. CDR3 sequence (DNA): TGCGCCAGCAGCTCCGGACAGGCTCTTGCAACTAATGAAAAACTGTTTTTT.

The chain uses TRBV5-1 and TRBJ2-1, with 9 bases matching TRBD2. CDR1 and CDR2 (germline): SGHRS, YFSETQ. Trimming cost V 4 bases and J 0 bases; bases outside gene matches: 5. CDR3 length: 16 amino acids. CDR3 residues: CASSGLAQNSYNEQFF. CDR3 sequence (DNA): TGCGCCAGCAGCGGACTAGCGCAGAACTCCTACAATGAGCAGTTCTTC.

Concerning this clone itself: Other DNA sequences from this sample encode an identical CDR3 as well. The V call is TRBV2, the J call TRBJ2-2; D gene uncertain. The V gene lost 8 bases and the J gene lost 3 bases, with 7 bases spanning the gap. The CDR3 runs to 12 residues. Germline assignment: CDR1 SNHLY and CDR2 FYNNEI. CDR3 sequence: CASSGDTGELFF. The CDR3 DNA reads as TGTGCCAGCTCCGGAGACACCGGGGAGCTGTTTTTT.

This chain joins TRBV5-1 and TRBJ2-5, with a possible D match to TRBD1 (6 bases). CDR1 is SGHRS, CDR2 YFSETQ, per germline. The V gene lost 6 bases and the J gene lost 5 bases, with 14 bases spanning the gap. This CDR3 region has 13 residues. CDR3: CASTIQGGETQYF. The DNA for the CDR3 is TGCGCCAGCACCATACAGGGCGGGGAGACCCAGTACTTC.

The J gene is TRBJ2-2, the V gene TRBV25-1; D is unresolved. The CDR3 is 15 residues long. Trimming removed 5 bases at V and 5 bases at J, with 15 bases between. CDR1 is MGHDK and CDR2 is SYGVNS in the germline V gene. The CDR3 loop is CASSRTQPSTGELFF. CDR3 DNA sequence: TGTGCCAGCAGTCGTACTCAACCATCGACCGGGGAGCTGTTTTTT.

The V call is TRBV5-8, the J call TRBJ1-2, with TRBD1 identical over 10 bases. Unmatched junction bases numbered 11, after V lost 4 bases and J lost 5 bases. Germline V gene data show CDR1 as SGHTS and CDR2 as YDEGEE. This CDR3 is built from 16 residues. The CDR3 region is CASSLDRGIHRYGYTF. CDR3 sequence (DNA): TGTGCCAGCAGCCTGGACAGGGGGATCCATCGTTATGGCTACACCTTC.

The sample holds one count of this clone. The V call is TRBV28, the J call TRBJ2-7, with 8 nucleotides matching TRBD1. The CDR3 contains 15 residues. V shed 5 bases, J shed 5 bases, and the junction held 11 bases outside the gene matches. Germline V gene lookup returns CDR1 MDHEN and CDR2 SYDVKM. The CDR3 DNA reads as TGTGCCAGCAGTCCCCCCGGACAGGGACAGGACGAGCAGTACTTC. This encodes CASSPPGQGQDEQYF. Full variable domain (remainder filled in from reference TRBV28 and TRBJ2-7): DVKVTQSSRYLVKRTGEKVFLECVQDMDHENMFWYRQDPGLGLRLIYFSYDVKMKEKGDIPEGYSVSREKKERFSLILESASTNQTSMYLCASSPPGQGQDEQYFGPGTRLTVT.

This clone was seen a few times. The gene calls are TRBV6-5 and TRBJ1-1; 9 positions agree with TRBD1. The CDR3 has 15 residues. Germline values: CDR1 MNHEY, CDR2 SVGAGI. J was trimmed by 0 bases and V by 5 bases; bases with no gene match: 4. The CDR3 spells CASSRTGALNTEAFF. The CDR3 DNA reads TGTGCCAGCAGTCGGACAGGGGCTTTGAACACTGAAGCTTTCTTT.

The V and J genes are TRBV29-1 and TRBJ2-3; the match to TRBD1 covers 7 bases. The CDR3 spans 12 residues. CDR1 SQVTM and CDR2 ANQGSEA come from the germline V gene. The V gene end was trimmed by 7 bases and the J gene end by 4 bases; junction bases not matched to a gene: 5. As DNA, the CDR3 is TGCAGCGGCCGACAGGGACCAGATACGCAGTATTTT. Protein product: CSGRQGPDTQYF.

The chain carries TRBV6-6 and TRBJ2-3; D ambiguous. The V end was cut by 8 bases, the J end by 4 bases, with 10 bases between. This CDR3 contains 12 residues. CDR1 is MNHNY, CDR2 SVGAGI, per germline (reference sequence). The CDR3 DNA follows: TGTGCCAGCTCCCGATCTTCAGATACGCAGTATTTT. Amino acids: CASSRSSDTQYF.

The V and J genes are TRBV6-6 and TRBJ2-7; 12 nucleotides align to TRBD2. The CDR3 is made up of 15 amino acids. Looked up from germline, CDR1 is MNHNY and CDR2 is SVGAGI (reference sequence). Trimming cost V 5 bases and J 5 bases; bases outside gene matches: 7. The CDR3 region has the DNA TGTGCCAGCAGTACCCGACTAGCGGGAGCGGACGAGCAGTACTTC. Translation gives CASSTRLAGADEQYF.

The table lists this clone with a count of one. The gene calls are TRBV9 and TRBJ1-3, with TRBD1 as a possible D gene (6 bases). The V end was cut by 0 bases, the J end by 3 bases, with 13 bases between. The germline gives CDR1 SGDLS, CDR2 YYNGEE. The CDR3 consists of 16 residues. The CDR3 DNA is TGTGCCAGCAGCGTAGCGACAGGTTATCTTGGAAACACCATATATTTT. This sequence encodes CASSVATGYLGNTIYF. The full variable domain, in which reference TRBV9 and TRBJ1-3 provide the parts outside the CDR3, is DSGVTQTPKHLITATGQRVTLRCSPRSGDLSVYWYQQSLDQGLQFLIQYYNGEERAKGNILERFSAQQFPDLHSELNLSSLELGDSALYFCASSVATGYLGNTIYFGEGSWLTVV.

In the case of this clone: Within the sample, other DNA sequences also encode this same CDR3. V gene TRBV5-1 combines with J gene TRBJ1-6, with D unresolved. V lost 0 bases, J lost 7 bases, and 8 bases lay in between. The germline gives CDR1 SGHRS, CDR2 YFSETQ. The CDR3 sequence is 14 residues long. CDR3 loop: CASSLAGSNSPLHF. As DNA, the CDR3 is TGCGCCAGCAGCTTGGCCGGCAGCAATTCACCCCTCCACTTT.

CDR3 DNA: TGTGCCAGCAGCGTAAGAGGGACAGGGGAAGAGACCCAGTACTTC. As protein: CASSVRGTGEETQYF. V is TRBV9 and J is TRBJ2-5; 10 nucleotides match TRBD1. The CDR3 sequence is 15 residues long. Germline V gives CDR1 SGDLS, CDR2 YYNGEE. The V segment lost 1 base and the J segment 3 bases; nucleotides outside the gene matches: 3.

The rearrangement uses TRBV7-9 and TRBJ2-1, with TRBD2 as a possible D gene (6 bases). The CDR3 is made up of 15 amino acids. Trimming took 2 bases from V and 5 from J, leaving 13 bases between them. Germline V gene sequence: CDR1 SEHNR, CDR2 FQNEAQ (reference sequence). CDR3 DNA sequence: TGTGCCAGCAGCTTACGTCGGGGGTACAACAATGAGCAGTTCTTC. It translates to CASSLRRGYNNEQFF.

The chain links TRBV6-5 to TRBJ2-7; D call uncertain. CDR1 is MNHEY and CDR2 is SVGAGI in the germline V gene. V was pared by 5 bases and J by 1 base, with 12 bases between. CDR3 length equals 14 residues. This CDR3 reads CASSPRRLSYEQYF. DNA for the CDR3: TGTGCCAGCAGTCCCAGAAGGCTATCCTACGAGCAGTACTTC.

The rearrangement joins TRBV29-1 to TRBJ2-5; D ambiguous. Deletions cut 1 base from V and 1 base from J, with 4 bases between. Per germline, CDR1 SQVTM and CDR2 ANQGSEA. This CDR3 region has 12 residues. The CDR3 coding sequence is TGCAGCGTTGAAGGGGCCCAAGAGACCCAGTACTTC. Protein: CSVEGAQETQYF.